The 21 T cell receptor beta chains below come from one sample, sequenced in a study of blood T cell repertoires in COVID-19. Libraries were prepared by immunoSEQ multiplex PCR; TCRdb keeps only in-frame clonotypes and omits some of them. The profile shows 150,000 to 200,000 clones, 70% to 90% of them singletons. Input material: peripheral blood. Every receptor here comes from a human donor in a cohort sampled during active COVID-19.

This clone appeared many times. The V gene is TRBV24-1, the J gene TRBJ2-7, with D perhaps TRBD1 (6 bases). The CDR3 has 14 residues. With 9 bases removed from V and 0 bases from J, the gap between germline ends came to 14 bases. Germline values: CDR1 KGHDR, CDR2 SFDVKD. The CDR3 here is CATSRGHSSYEQYF. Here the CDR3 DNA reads TGTGCCACCTCCCGGGGACACTCCTCCTACGAGCAGTACTTC.

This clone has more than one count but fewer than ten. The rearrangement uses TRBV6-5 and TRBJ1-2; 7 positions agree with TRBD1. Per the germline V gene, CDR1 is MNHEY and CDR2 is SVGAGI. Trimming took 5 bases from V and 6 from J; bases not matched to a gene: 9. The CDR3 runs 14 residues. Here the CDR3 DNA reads TGTGCCAGCAGTCCGACAGGGTTTGGTGATGGCTACACCTTC. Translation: CASSPTGFGDGYTF.

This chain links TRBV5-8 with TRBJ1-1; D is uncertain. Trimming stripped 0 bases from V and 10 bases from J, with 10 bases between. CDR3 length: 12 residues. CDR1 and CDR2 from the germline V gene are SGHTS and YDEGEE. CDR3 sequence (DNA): TGTGCCAGCAGCTTGGGGCTAGAGTCAGCTTTCTTT. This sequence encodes CASSLGLESAFF.

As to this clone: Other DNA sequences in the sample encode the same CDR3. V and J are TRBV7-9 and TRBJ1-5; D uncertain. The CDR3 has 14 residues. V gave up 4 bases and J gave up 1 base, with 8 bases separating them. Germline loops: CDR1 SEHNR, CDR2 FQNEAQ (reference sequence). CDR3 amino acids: CASSSTGSNQPQHF. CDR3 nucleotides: TGTGCCAGCAGCTCGACGGGAAGCAATCAGCCCCAGCATTTT.

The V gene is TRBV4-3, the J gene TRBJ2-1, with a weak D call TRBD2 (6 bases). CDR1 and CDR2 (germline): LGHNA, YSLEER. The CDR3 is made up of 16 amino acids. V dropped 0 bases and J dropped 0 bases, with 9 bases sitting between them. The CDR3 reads CASSQDTSSSYNEQFF. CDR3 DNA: TGCGCCAGCAGCCAAGATACTAGCAGCTCCTACAATGAGCAGTTCTTC.

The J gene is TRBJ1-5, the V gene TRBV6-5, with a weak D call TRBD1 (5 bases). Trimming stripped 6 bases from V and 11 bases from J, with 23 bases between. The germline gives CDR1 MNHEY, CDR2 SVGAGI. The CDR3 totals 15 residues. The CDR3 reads CASRGRGSLAEAQHF. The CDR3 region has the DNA TGTGCCAGCAGGGGGCGCGGGAGTCTCGCCGAGGCCCAGCATTTT.

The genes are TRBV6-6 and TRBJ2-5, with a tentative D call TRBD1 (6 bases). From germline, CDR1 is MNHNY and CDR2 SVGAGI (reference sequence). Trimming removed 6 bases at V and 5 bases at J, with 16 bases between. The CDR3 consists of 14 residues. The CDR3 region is CASRPNRAQETQYF. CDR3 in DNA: TGTGCCAGCAGACCAAACAGGGCACAGGAGACCCAGTACTTC.

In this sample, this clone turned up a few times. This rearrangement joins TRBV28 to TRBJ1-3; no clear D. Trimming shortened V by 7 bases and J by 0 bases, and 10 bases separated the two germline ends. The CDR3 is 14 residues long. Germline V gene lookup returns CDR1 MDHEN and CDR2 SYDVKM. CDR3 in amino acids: CASTTPSSGNTIYF. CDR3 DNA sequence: TGTGCCAGCACCACCCCGAGCTCTGGAAACACCATATATTTT.

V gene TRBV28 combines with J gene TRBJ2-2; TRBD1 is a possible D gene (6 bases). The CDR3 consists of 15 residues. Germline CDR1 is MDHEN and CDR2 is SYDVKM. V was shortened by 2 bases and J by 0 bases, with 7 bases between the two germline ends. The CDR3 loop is CASSLGGANTGELFF. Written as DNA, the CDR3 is TGTGCCAGCAGTTTAGGGGGCGCGAACACCGGGGAGCTGTTTTTT.

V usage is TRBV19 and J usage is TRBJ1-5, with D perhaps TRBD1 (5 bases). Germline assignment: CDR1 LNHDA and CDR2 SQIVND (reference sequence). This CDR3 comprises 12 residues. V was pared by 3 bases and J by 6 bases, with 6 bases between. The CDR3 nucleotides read TGTGCCAGTAGTATGGGGGGTCAGCCCCAGCATTTT. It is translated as CASSMGGQPQHF.

This chain's CDR3 is CASTKGEGNYGYTF. The DNA for the CDR3 is TGTGCCAGCACCAAGGGGGAGGGTAACTATGGCTACACCTTC. This rearrangement joins TRBV6-5 to TRBJ1-2; possibly TRBD1 for D (6 bases). In germline, CDR1 is MNHEY, CDR2 SVGAGI. V lost 7 bases to trimming and J lost 1 base, with 13 bases between them. There are 14 residues in the CDR3.

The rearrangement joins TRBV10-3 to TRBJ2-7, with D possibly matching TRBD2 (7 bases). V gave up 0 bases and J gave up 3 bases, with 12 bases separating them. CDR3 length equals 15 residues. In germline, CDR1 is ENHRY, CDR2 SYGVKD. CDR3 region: CAISESTGGGYEQYF. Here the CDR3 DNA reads TGTGCCATCAGTGAGTCGACGGGGGGCGGCTACGAGCAGTACTTC.

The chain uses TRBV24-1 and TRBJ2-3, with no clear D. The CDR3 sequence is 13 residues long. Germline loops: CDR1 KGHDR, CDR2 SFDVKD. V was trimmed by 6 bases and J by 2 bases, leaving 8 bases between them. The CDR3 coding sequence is TGTGCCACCAGTCCCCGCGCCACAGATACGCAGTATTTT. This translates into CATSPRATDTQYF.

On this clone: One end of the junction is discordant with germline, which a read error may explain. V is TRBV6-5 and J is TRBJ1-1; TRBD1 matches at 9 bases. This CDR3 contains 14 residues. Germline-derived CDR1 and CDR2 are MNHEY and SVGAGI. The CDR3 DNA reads TGTGCCAGCAGTTATTCCTTACAGGGGGCCGACCGTCTCTTT. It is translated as CASSYSLQGADRLF.

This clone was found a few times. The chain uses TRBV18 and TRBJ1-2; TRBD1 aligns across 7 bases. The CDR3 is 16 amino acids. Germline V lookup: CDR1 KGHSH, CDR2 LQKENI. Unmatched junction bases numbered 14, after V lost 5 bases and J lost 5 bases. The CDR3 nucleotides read TGTGCCAGCTCATCCACGACAGGGATGGGCGATTATGGCTACACCTTC. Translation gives CASSSTTGMGDYGYTF.

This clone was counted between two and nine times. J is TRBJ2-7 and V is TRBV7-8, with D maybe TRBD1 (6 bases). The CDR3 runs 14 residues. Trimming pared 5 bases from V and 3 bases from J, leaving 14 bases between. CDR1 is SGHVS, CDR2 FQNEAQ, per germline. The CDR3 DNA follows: TGTGCCAGCAGCCATGCCAGGGGCTACTACGAGCAGTACTTC. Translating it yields CASSHARGYYEQYF.

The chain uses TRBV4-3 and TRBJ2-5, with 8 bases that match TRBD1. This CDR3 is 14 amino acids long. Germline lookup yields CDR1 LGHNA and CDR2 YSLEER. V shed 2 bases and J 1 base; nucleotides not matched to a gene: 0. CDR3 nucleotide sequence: TGCGCCAGCAGCCAACAGGGGGCCCAAGAGACCCAGTACTTC. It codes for CASSQQGAQETQYF.

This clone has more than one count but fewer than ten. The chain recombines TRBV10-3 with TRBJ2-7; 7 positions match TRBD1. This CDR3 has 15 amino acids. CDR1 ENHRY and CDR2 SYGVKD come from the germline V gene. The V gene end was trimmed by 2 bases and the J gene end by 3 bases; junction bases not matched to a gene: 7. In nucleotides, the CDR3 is TGTGCCATCAGTGAGAGTAAGGGGGCCGGCTACGAGCAGTACTTC. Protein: CAISESKGAGYEQYF.

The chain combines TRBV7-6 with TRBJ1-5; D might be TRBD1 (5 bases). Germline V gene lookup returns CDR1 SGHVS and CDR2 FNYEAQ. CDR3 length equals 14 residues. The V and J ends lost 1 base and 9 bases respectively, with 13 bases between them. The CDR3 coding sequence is TGTGCCAGCAGCTTAGAGGGGCCTCCTTCGCCCCAGCATTTT. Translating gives CASSLEGPPSPQHF.

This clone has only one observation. CDR3 region: CASTGLAVNNEQFF. CDR3 DNA sequence: TGCGCCAGCACTGGACTAGCGGTAAACAATGAGCAGTTCTTC. The chain joins TRBV5-1 to TRBJ2-1; 10 nucleotides match TRBD2. The CDR3 extends over 14 amino acids. Per germline, CDR1 SGHRS and CDR2 YFSETQ. V was clipped by 6 bases and J by 5 bases; unmatched bases: 5.

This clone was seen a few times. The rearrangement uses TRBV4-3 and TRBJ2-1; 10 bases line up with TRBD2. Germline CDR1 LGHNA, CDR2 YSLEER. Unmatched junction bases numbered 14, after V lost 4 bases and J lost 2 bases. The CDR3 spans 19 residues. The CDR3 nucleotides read TGCGCCAGCAGCCCAAAGCCAAGCGGGGGGGGCATTACCTACAATGAGCAGTTCTTC. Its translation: CASSPKPSGGGITYNEQFF.